This TCR beta chain came from a study of regulatory T cells in long-lasting Graves disease. Findings and caveats of the study: Persistent disease showed a preference for TRBV28, TRBJ1-2 and TRBJ2-5.

The CDR3 has 14 residues. The V end was cut by 6 bases, the J end by 6 bases, with 17 bases between. From germline, CDR1 is LNHDA and CDR2 SQIVND (reference sequence). The sample holds many counts of this clonotype. No antigen is known for it. Relying on iRepertoire HTBI primers and Arm-PCR of CDR3 regions, the team built TCR beta libraries. TCRdb called the multiplex PCR reads again in MiXCR, with one record for every CDR3 protein. This sample has 350,000 to 500,000 distinct CDR3 sequences, with 14% found just once. The time point denotes: newly diagnosed GD, antithyroid drugs for less than 3 months. PBMC RNA served as the TCR library source. The same data also contributed to another study, on T cells in Graves' hyperthyroidism and ophthalmopathy. That investigation notes: An initial round of RT-PCR targeting the TCR CDR3 relied on the HTBI primer set.

The receptor comes from a woman aged 45-65 years with Graves disease. The starting material was peripheral blood mononuclear cells (PBMCs), obtained at new diagnosis, from a patient treated with antithyroid drugs. V gene TRBV19 combines with J gene TRBJ1-1; a possible D gene is TRBD1 (6 bases). In DNA, the CDR3 is TGTGCCAGTAGGCATACAGGGAGATTGGCTGAAGCTTTCTTT. It is translated as CASRHTGRLAEAFF.